Sequencing of this T cell receptor (beta chain) was carried out in a study of identifying expanded T cells in peripheral blood. Overall study results and limits: Two-week clone count variance significantly increased as total template count grew.

This CDR3 is 13 amino acids long. The V end was cut by 2 bases, the J end by 6 bases, with 10 bases between. Germline-derived CDR1 and CDR2 are SGHDN and FVKESK. On this clone itself: The antigen is not known.

Some clones are missing from TCRdb's copy, which holds only in-frame ones; the method was immunoSEQ multiplex PCR. The repertoire consists of 85,000 to 90,000 clones, with around 86% occurring once and the leading ten covering 5.6%. The sequencing input was blood. This TCR was sampled from a person aged 18 to 69 in good health. The chain combines TRBV14 with TRBJ1-1; D is perhaps TRBD1 (5 bases). As DNA, the CDR3 is TGTGCCAGCAGCCAAATGTGGGACCCTGAAGCTTTCTTT. Translated: CASSQMWDPEAFF. The whole variable domain, filled in from reference TRBV14 and TRBJ1-1, reads EAGVTQFPSHSVIEKGQTVTLRCDPISGHDNLYWYRRVMGKEIKFLLHFVKESKQDESGMPNNRFLAERTGGTYSTLKVQPAELEDSGVYFCASSQMWDPEAFFGQGTRLTVV.